This passage covers 5 T cell receptor beta chains from one sample sequenced in a study of Graves' ophthalmopathy and Graves' hyperthyroidism (dated 2018 in TCRdb). The sequencer listed for this sample is Illumina HiSeq 2000. For repertoire sequencing, TCR beta CDR3 regions were amplified from RNA transcripts. The first round was an RT-PCR using HTBI primers with the Qiagen OneStep RT-PCR kit, and this first round was followed by a second-round multiplex PCR, then size selection and purification. TCRdb cleaned the public reads at Q25 with fastp, built clones with MiXCR and kept in-frame beta chains. Rows matching on CDR3 protein sequence are summarized as one entry with the most common DNA and genes. This sample gives some 1.1 million distinct CDR3 sequences in total; 35% to 40% of them show up just once. The leading ten clones occupy over 8.5% of the sample. Sequenced material: peripheral blood or thyroid tissue (not recorded which). The receptor source for this set is an adult man with Graves' hyperthyroidism.

As for this clonotype: It may be a read error: a sequence one base away is much more abundant. This chain joins TRBV7-8 and TRBJ1-5; TRBD1 is a possible D gene (5 bases). Trimming removed 1 base at V and 0 bases at J, with 13 bases between. The CDR3 runs 17 residues. The V gene's germline CDR1 is SGHVS and CDR2 FQNEAQ. The CDR3: CASSLGGGSNSNQPQHF. CDR3 DNA sequence: TGTGCCAGCAGCTTAGGGGGGGGATCTAATAGCAATCAGCCCCAGCATTTT.

The chain links TRBV2 to TRBJ1-2, with TRBD1 matching over 7 bases. Germline V gene sequence: CDR1 SNHLY, CDR2 FYNNEI. Germline trimming cut 3 bases from V and 4 bases from J; bases unmatched to any gene: 8. CDR3 length equals 15 residues. CDR3 region: CASSDEDRSIYGYTF. CDR3 sequence (DNA): TGTGCCAGCAGTGACGAGGACAGGAGTATCTATGGCTACACCTTC.

This chain uses TRBV29-1 with TRBJ1-1; 8 bases are shared with TRBD1. This CDR3 has 14 amino acids. Germline CDR1 is SQVTM and CDR2 is ANQGSEA. V was pared by 8 bases and J by 0 bases, with 8 bases of the junction left unmatched. The CDR3: CSSSGQGMNTEAFF. CDR3 DNA sequence: TGCAGCAGTTCAGGACAGGGAATGAACACTGAAGCTTTCTTT.

CDR3 nucleotides: TGTGCCAGCCAGCTGGGATCGATGAACACTGAAGCTTTCTTT. As protein: CASQLGSMNTEAFF. This chain uses TRBV11-2 with TRBJ1-1, with D unclear. This CDR3 has 14 residues. Germline V gene data show CDR1 as SGHAT and CDR2 as FQNNGV. Trimming removed 8 bases from V and 0 bases from J, with 13 bases in between.

This chain joins TRBV11-2 and TRBJ2-3, with D maybe TRBD2 (6 bases). The ends were cut back, 1 base at V and 4 bases at J, with 21 bases in the middle. This CDR3 comprises 18 residues. Germline lookup yields CDR1 SGHAT and CDR2 FQNNGV. CDR3 nucleotides: TGTGCCAGCAGCTTAGTCCCGACGGAGGGGCACCTCCCAGATACGCAGTATTTT. This gives the protein CASSLVPTEGHLPDTQYF. Complete variable domain (other parts from reference TRBV11-2 and TRBJ2-3): EAGVAQSPRYKIIEKRQSVAFWCNPISGHATLYWYQQILGQGPKLLIQFQNNGVVDDSQLPKDRFSAERLKGVDSTLKIQPAKLEDSAVYLCASSLVPTEGHLPDTQYFGPGTRLTVL.